A single count supports the clone carrying this TCR beta chain. The antigen is unknown. Original processing methods: Junction-only sequences without quality scores came from ImmunoSEQ, so filtering differed. Sequencing was performed with immunoSEQ multiplex PCR; in TCRdb, only in-frame clones are kept and a portion is missing. That table furnishes V, J and clone size, whereas the DNA furnished D and trimming. Seen here are around 1,900,000 clones, around 93% observed once, and the top ten hold approximately 1.6%. The data derive from a study of shared clonotypes between healthy human individuals. V lost 4 bases, J lost 7 bases, and 9 bases lay in between. The CDR3 runs to 12 residues. CDR1 SGHRS and CDR2 YFSETQ come from the germline V gene. Notes on the study in general: A handful of donors showed sharing of approximately 4.7% of naive CD4 clonotypes.

The naive CD8 fraction comprised CD45RO-negative cells positively selected for CCR7 and excluded terminally differentiated effector memory CD45RA+ cells. Sequenced: naive CD8+ T cells from PBMCs. The chain is built from TRBV5-1 and TRBJ2-1; unclear D gene. This clonotype was obtained from a man aged 18 to 29 in good health. Some clones in this sample may be carry-over from other donors' samples. The CDR3 is CASSHLGNEQFF. DNA for the CDR3: TGCGCCAGCAGCCACTTGGGGAATGAGCAGTTCTTC. Filled out from reference TRBV5-1 and TRBJ2-1, the complete variable domain reads KAGVTQTPRYLIKTRGQQVTLSCSPISGHRSVSWYQQTPGQGLQFLFEYFSETQRNKGNFPGRFSGRQFSNSRSEMNVSTLELGDSALYLCASSHLGNEQFFGPGTRLTVL.